The entry below describes one TCR beta chain. Its specificity is not known. CDR3 length: 14 residues. CDR1 is LGHNA and CDR2 is YNFKEQ in the germline V gene. With 0 bases removed from V and 6 bases from J, the gap between germline ends came to 10 bases. These data come from a study of response to subunit inactivated influenza vaccine. Whole-study findings and limits: The authors offered the suggestion that each seasonal influenza vaccination recruits few new T cells.

TCRdb itself ran the RT-PCR reads through MiXCR, one entry per CDR3 protein. Among fewer than 700,000 distinct CDR3 sequences, 10% to 15% were seen once, and the ten largest hold under 15%. The V and J genes are TRBV4-2 and TRBJ2-3; no reliable D call. The material sequenced was PBMCs from blood, taken about 6 weeks after vaccination. The clonotype comes from a man between 45 and 60 years old who received an inactivated influenza vaccine. The CDR3 nucleotides are TGTGCCAGCAGCCAAGACCCCCCATCGGATACGCAGTATTTT. Translating gives CASSQDPPSDTQYF.